This TCR beta chain was captured by sequencing in a study of T cell responses to AZD1222 COVID-19 vaccine. CDR3 length: 17 amino acids. In germline, CDR1 is LGHDT, CDR2 YNNKEL (reference sequence). V was clipped by 0 bases and J by 3 bases, with 17 bases between them. Study-wide results and limits: An increase in Spike-specific TCR breadth and depth was observed after two AZD1222 doses. Spike-wide coverage was observed for vaccine-associated CD4 TCRs, with dominant responses at 160-218 and 743-854.

This clone appeared a single time. Antigen unknown. Repertoires were generated with immunoSEQ multiplex PCR, while TCRdb's copy carries only in-frame clones and drops some. The sample lists some 190,000 clones; roughly 92% were seen once. This clonotype was obtained from an adult who received the AZD1222 COVID-19 vaccine. V and J are TRBV3-1 (or the pseudogene TRBV3-2) and TRBJ2-5; D perhaps matches TRBD1 (7 bases). The specimen was peripheral blood, collected 28 days after the second AZD1222 dose. CDR3 protein: CASSQDLTRDRKETQYF. CDR3 nucleotide sequence: TGTGCCAGCAGCCAAGATTTGACGCGGGACAGAAAAGAGACCCAGTACTTC.